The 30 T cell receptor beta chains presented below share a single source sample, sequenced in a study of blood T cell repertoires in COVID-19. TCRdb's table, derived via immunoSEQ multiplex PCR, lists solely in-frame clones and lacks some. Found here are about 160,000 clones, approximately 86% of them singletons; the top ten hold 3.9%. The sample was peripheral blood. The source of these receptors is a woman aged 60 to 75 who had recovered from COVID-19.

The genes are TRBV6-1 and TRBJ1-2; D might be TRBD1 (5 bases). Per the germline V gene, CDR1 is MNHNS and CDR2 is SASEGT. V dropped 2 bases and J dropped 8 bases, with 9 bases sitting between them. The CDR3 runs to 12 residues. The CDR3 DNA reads TGTGCCAGCAGTGAAAGGGGCCAGGGCTACACCTTC. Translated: CASSERGQGYTF.

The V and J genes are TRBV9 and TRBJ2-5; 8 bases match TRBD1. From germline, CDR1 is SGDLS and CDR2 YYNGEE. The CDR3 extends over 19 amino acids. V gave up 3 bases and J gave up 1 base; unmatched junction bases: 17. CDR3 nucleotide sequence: TGTGCCAGCAGCGCCCCCCCCTATTTCTGGGACAGGTGCCAAGAGACCCAGTACTTC. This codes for CASSAPPYFWDRCQETQYF.

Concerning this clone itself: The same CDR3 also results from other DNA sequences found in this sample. Written as DNA, the CDR3 is TGTGCCAGCAGTTACCGACAGTCCTACGAGCAGTACTTC. It is translated as CASSYRQSYEQYF. The rearrangement links TRBV6-5 to TRBJ2-7; D possibly corresponds to TRBD1 (5 bases). Trimming removed 2 bases at V and 1 base at J, with 6 bases between. Germline V gene sequence: CDR1 MNHEY, CDR2 SVGAGI. The CDR3 spans 13 residues.

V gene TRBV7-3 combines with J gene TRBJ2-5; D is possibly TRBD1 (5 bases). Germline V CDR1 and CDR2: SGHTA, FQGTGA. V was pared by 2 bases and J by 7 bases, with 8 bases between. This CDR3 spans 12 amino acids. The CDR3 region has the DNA TGTGCCAGCAGCTTACCCCAGGGGACCCAGTACTTC. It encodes CASSLPQGTQYF.

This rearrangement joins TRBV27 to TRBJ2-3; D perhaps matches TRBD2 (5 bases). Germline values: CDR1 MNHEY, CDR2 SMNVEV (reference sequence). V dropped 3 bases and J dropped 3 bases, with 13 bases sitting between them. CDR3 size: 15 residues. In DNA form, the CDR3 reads TGTGCCAGCAGTTTTGGCCCCGAGGGTACAGATACGCAGTATTTT. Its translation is CASSFGPEGTDTQYF.

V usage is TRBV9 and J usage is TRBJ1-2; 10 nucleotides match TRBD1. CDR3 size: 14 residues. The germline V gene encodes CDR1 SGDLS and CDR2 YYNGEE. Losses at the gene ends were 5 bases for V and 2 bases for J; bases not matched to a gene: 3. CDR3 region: CASRGQGLNYGYTF. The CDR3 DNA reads TGTGCCAGCAGGGGACAGGGGCTCAACTATGGCTACACCTTC.

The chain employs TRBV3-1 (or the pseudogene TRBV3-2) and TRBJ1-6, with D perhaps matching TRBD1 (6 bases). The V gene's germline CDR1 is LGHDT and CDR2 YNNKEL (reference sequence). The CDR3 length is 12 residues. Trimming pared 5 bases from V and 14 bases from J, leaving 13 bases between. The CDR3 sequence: CASSMQGTALHF. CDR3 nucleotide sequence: TGTGCCAGCAGCATGCAGGGGACGGCCCTCCACTTT.

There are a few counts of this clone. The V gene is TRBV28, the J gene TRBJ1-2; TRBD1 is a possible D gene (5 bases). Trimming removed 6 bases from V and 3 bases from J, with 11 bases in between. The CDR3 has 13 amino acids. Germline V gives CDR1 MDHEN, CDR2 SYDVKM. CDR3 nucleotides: TGTGCCAGCAGGCCGGGACTGGACTATGGCTACACCTTC. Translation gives CASRPGLDYGYTF.

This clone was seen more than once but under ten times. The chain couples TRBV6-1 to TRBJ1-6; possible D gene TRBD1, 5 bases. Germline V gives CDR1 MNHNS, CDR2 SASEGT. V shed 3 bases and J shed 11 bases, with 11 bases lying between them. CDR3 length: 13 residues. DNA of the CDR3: TGTGCCAGCAGTGAGACGACAGTTACACCCCTCCACTTT. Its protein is CASSETTVTPLHF.

This CDR3 is CASSPVGQGNTEAFF. In nucleotides, the CDR3 is TGTGCCAGCTCACCCGTCGGTCAGGGCAACACTGAAGCTTTCTTT. J is TRBJ1-1 and V is TRBV18; possibly TRBD1 for D (5 bases). The length of the CDR3 is 15 residues. Germline lookup yields CDR1 KGHSH and CDR2 LQKENI. The ends were cut back, 3 bases at V and 2 bases at J, with 13 bases in the middle. Looking up the rest from reference TRBV18 and TRBJ1-1 gives the full variable domain: NAGVMQNPRHLVRRRGQEARLRCSPMKGHSHVYWYRQLPEEGLKFMVYLQKENIIDESGMPKERFSAEFPKEGPSILRIQQVVRGDSAAYFCASSPVGQGNTEAFFGQGTRLTVV.

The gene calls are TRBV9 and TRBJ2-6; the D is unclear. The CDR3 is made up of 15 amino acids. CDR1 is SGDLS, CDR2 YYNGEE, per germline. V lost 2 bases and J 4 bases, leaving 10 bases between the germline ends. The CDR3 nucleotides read TGTGCCAGCAGCGTTGGTCTAAACGGGGCCAACGTCCTGACTTTC. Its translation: CASSVGLNGANVLTF.

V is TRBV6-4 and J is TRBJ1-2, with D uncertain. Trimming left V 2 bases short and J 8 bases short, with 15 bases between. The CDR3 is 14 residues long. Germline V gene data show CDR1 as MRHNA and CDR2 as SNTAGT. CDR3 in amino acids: CASSDGSSFGGYTF. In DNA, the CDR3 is TGTGCCAGCAGTGACGGGTCTTCGTTCGGGGGCTACACCTTC.

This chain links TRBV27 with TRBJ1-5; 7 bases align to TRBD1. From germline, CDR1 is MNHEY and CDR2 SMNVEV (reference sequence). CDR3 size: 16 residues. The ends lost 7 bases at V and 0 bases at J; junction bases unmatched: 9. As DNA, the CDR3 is TGTGCCAGCAAGGACAGGCCAGAGATTAGCAATCAGCCCCAGCATTTT. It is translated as CASKDRPEISNQPQHF.

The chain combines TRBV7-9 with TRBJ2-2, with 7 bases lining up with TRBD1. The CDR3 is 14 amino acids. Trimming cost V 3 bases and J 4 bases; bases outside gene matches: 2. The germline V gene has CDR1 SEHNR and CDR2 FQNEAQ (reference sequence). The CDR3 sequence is CASSLTGSTGELFF. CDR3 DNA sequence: TGTGCCAGCAGCTTGACAGGGTCCACCGGGGAGCTGTTTTTT.

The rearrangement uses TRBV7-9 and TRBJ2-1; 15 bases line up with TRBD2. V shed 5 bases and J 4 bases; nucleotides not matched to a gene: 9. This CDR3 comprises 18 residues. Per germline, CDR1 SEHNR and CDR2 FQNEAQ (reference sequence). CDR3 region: CASSAGLAGGRGYNEQFF. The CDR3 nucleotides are TGTGCCAGCAGCGCGGGACTAGCGGGGGGCCGTGGGTACAATGAGCAGTTCTTC.

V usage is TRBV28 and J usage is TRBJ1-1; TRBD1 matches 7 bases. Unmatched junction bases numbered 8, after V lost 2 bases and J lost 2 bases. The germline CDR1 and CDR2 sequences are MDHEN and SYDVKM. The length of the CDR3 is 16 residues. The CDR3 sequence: CASSLRLGTANTEAFF. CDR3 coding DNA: TGTGCCAGCAGTTTAAGACTCGGGACAGCTAACACTGAAGCTTTCTTT.

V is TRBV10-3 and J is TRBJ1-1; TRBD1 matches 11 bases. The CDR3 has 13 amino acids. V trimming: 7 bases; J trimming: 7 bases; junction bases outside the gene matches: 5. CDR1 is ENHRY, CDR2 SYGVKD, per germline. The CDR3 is CAIMGTGGGEAFF. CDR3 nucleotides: TGTGCCATCATGGGGACAGGGGGGGGTGAAGCTTTCTTT.

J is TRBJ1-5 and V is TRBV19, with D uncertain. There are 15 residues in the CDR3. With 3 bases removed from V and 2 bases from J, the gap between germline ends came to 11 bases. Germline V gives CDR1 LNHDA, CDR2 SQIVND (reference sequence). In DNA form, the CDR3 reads TGTGCCAGTAGTATCGGGGAGATGGGCAATCAGCCCCAGCATTTT. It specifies CASSIGEMGNQPQHF.

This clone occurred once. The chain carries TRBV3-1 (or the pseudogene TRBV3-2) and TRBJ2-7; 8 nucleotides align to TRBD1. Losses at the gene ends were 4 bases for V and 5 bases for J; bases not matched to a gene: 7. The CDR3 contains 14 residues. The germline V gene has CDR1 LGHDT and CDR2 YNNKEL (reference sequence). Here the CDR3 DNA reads TGTGCCAGCAGCCCTGCGGACAGGGTCCACGAGCAGTACTTC. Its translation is CASSPADRVHEQYF.

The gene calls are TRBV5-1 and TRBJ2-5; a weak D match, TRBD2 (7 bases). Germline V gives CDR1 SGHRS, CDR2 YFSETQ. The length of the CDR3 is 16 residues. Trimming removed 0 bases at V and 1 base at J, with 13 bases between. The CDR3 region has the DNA TGCGCCAGCAGCTTGGATTACCGGGGGGCCCAAGAGACCCAGTACTTC. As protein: CASSLDYRGAQETQYF.

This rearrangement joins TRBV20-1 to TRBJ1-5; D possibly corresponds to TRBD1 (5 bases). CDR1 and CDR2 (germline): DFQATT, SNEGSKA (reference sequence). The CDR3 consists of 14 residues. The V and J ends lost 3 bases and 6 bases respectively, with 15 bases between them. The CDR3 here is CSASGRGGGQPQHF. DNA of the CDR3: TGCAGTGCTAGTGGGAGGGGCGGGGGTCAGCCCCAGCATTTT.

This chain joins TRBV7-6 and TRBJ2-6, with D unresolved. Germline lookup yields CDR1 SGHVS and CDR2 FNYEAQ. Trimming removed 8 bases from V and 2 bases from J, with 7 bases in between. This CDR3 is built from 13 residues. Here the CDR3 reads CASQSAGANVLTF. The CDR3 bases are TGTGCCAGCCAGAGCGCTGGGGCCAACGTCCTGACTTTC.

The CDR3 loop reads CASSSLGQGAPDGYTF. The CDR3 DNA sequence: TGTGCCAGCAGTTCGCTGGGACAGGGGGCGCCGGATGGCTACACCTTC. The chain joins TRBV28 to TRBJ1-2, with TRBD1 matching 12 bases. Germline-derived CDR1 and CDR2 are MDHEN and SYDVKM. The CDR3 has 16 residues. The V segment lost 4 bases and the J segment 6 bases; nucleotides outside the gene matches: 9.

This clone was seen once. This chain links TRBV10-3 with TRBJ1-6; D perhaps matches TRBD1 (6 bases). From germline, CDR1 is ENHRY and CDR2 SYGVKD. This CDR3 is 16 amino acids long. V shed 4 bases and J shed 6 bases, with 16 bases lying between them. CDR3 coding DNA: TGTGCCATCAGTGTGGCAGGGGATCGCGGTAATTCACCCCTCCACTTT. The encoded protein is CAISVAGDRGNSPLHF.

The CDR3 reads CASSVDRGIINEKLFF. The CDR3 DNA reads TGTGCCAGCAGTGTGGACAGGGGGATAATTAATGAAAAACTGTTTTTT. V usage is TRBV25-1 and J usage is TRBJ1-4, with 10 bases that match TRBD1. From germline, CDR1 is MGHDK and CDR2 SYGVNS. This CDR3 comprises 16 residues. V lost 4 bases and J lost 4; bases outside the gene matches: 6.

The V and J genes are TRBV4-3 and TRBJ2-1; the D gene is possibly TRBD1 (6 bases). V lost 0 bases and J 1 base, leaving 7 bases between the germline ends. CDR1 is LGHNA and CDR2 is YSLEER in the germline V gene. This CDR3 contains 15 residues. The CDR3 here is CASSQDRGSYNEQFF. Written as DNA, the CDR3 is TGCGCCAGCAGCCAAGACAGGGGATCCTACAATGAGCAGTTCTTC.

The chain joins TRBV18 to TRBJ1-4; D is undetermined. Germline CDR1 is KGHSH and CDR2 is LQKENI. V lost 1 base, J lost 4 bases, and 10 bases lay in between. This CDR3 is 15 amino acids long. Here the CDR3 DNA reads TGTGCCAGCTCACCACGTCCGGGAGGTAATGAAAAACTGTTTTTT. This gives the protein CASSPRPGGNEKLFF.

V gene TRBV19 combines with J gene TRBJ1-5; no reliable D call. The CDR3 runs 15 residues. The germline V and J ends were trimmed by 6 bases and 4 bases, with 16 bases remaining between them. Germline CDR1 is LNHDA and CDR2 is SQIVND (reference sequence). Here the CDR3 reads CASSPAGLHNQPQHF. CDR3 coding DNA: TGTGCCAGTAGCCCCGCAGGTTTACATAATCAGCCCCAGCATTTT.

The CDR3 region is CASSRLTGGFDTGELFF. CDR3 nucleotide sequence: TGTGCCAGCTCACGGCTGACAGGGGGCTTCGACACCGGGGAGCTGTTTTTT. This rearrangement joins TRBV18 to TRBJ2-2; 10 bases line up with TRBD1. The CDR3 is made up of 17 amino acids. With 4 bases clipped from V and 3 bases from J, the junction kept 8 bases outside the gene matches. In germline, CDR1 is KGHSH, CDR2 LQKENI.

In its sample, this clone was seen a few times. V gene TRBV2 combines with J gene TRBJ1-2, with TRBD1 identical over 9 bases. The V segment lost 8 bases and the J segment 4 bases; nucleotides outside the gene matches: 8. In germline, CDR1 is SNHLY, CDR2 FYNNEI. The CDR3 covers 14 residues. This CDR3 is CASREGGQGYGYTF. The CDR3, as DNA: TGTGCCAGCCGAGAGGGGGGACAGGGCTATGGCTACACCTTC.